This section outlines one T cell receptor (beta chain) sequence together with its context. The data originate from a study of control samples from healthy donors and cancer patients. The germline gives CDR1 KGHSH, CDR2 LQKENI. The length of the CDR3 is 15 residues. Trimming cost V 0 bases and J 7 bases, with 13 bases left between them. The assay was immunoSEQ multiplex PCR, and TCRdb's table has in-frame clones only and misses some. The sample shows about 200,000 clones, about 91% of them seen only once. The TCR sequence derives from a man aged 30 to 45 in good health. This chain joins TRBV18 and TRBJ1-5, with D tentatively TRBD1 (6 bases). The specimen sequenced was blood. CDR3 in DNA: TGTGCCAGCTCACCACCGGGACATGGTCAGCAGCCCCAGCATTTT. Translated: CASSPPGHGQQPQHF.